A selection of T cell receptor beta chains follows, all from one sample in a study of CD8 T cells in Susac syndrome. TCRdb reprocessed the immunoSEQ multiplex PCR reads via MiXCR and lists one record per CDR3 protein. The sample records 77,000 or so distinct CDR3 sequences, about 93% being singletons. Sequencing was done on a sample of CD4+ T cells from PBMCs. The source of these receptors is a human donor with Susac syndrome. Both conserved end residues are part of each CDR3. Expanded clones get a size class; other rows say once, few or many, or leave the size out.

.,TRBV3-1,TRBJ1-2,CASSQTDTYNYGYTF
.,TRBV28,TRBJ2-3,CASSLRNTDTQYF
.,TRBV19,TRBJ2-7,CASSIDRQGLANEQYF
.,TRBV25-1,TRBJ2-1,CASSLTGGLRNEQFF
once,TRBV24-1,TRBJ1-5,CATSGLSNQPQHF
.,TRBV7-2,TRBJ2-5,CASSLQRGHQETQYF
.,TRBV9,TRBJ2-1,CASSVMDGRSYNEQFF
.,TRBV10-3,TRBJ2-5,CATATPGELVYF
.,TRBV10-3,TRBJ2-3,CAKKADGTDTQYF
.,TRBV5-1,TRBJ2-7,CASSTGSQGEQYF
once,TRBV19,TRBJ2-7,CASSRQLTNYEQYF
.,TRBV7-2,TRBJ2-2,CASSLVLAGELFF
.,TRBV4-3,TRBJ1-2,CASSPRLLPSSGGYTF
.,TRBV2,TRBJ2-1,CASSPHNEQFF
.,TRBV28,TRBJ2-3,CASSLAGLAHYPGDTQYF
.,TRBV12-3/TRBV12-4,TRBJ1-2,CASSATGQLNYGYTF
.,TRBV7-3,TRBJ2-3,CASSLWAEPSTDTQYF
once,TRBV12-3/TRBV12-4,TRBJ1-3,CASRLDRGGNTIYF
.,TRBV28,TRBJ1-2,CASSLRGRGYTF
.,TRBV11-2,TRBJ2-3,CASGERERPSTDTQYF
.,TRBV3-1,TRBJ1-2,CASSRGGGRPYGYTF
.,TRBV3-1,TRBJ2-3,CASSRDGSSTDTQYF
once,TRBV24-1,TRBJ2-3,CAKGTGASTDTQYF
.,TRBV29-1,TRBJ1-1,CSVKGMNTEAFF
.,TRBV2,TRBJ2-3,CASSEALGAQYF
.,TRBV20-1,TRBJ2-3,CSAHRPQMYTQYF
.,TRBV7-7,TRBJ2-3,CASSPGGRTDTQYF